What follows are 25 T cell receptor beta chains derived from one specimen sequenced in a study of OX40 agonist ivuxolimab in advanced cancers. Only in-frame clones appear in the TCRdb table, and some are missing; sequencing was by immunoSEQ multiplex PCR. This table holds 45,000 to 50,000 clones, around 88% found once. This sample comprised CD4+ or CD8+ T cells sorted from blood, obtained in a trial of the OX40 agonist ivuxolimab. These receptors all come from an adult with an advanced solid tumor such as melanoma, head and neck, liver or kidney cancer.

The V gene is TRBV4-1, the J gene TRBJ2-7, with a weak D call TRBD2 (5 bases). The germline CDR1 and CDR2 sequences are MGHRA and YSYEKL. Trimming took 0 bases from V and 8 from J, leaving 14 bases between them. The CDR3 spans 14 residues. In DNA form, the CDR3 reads TGCGCCAGCAGCCAAGATGAGACTACCACACAGCAGTACTTC. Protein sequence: CASSQDETTTQQYF.

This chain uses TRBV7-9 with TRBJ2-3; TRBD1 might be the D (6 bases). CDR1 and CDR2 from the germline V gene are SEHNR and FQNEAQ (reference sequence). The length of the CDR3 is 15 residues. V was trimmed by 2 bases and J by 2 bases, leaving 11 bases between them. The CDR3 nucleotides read TGTGCCAGCAGCTTATTTGGACAGACCACAGATACGCAGTATTTT. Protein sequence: CASSLFGQTTDTQYF.

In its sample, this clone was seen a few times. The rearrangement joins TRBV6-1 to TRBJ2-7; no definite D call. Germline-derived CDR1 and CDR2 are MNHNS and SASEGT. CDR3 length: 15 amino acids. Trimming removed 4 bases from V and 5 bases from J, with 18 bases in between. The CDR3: CASSAIAGSDDEQYF. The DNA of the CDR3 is TGTGCCAGCAGTGCGATTGCCGGGTCGGACGACGAGCAGTACTTC.

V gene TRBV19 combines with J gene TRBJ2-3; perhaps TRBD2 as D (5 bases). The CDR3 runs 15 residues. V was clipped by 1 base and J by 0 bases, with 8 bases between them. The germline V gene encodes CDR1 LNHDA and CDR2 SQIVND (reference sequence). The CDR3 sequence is CASSIVRGSTDTQYF. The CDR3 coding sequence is TGTGCCAGTAGTATAGTACGGGGAAGCACAGATACGCAGTATTTT.

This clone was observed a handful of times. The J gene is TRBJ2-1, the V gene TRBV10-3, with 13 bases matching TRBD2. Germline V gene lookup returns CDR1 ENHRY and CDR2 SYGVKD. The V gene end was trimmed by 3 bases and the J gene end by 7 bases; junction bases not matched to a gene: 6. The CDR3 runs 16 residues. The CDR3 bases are TGTGCCATCAGTGAACGGACTAGCGGGAGTGGAAATGAGCAGTTCTTC. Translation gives CAISERTSGSGNEQFF.

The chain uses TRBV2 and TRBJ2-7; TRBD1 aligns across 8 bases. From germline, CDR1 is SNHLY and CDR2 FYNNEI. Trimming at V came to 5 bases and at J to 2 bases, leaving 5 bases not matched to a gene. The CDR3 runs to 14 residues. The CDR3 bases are TGTGCCAGCAGTTTGCAGGGGGCAACCTACGAGCAGTACTTC. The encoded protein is CASSLQGATYEQYF.

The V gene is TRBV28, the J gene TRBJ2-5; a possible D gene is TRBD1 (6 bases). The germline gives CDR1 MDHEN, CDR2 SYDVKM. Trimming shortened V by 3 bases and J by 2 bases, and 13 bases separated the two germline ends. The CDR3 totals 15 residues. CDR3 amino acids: CASSFLQGFQETQYF. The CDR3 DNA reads TGTGCCAGCAGTTTTCTACAGGGTTTTCAAGAGACCCAGTACTTC.

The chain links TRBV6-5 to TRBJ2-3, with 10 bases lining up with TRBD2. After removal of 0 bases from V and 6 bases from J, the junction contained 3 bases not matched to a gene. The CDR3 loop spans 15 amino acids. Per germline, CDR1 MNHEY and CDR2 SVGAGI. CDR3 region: CASSYSRLAGDTQYF. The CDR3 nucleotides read TGTGCCAGCAGTTACTCGCGACTAGCGGGCGATACGCAGTATTTT.

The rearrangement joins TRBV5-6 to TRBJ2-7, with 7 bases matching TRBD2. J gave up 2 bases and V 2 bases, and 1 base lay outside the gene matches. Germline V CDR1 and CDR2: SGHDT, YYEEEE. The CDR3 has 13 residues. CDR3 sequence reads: CASSFLAAYEQYF. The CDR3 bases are TGTGCCAGCAGCTTTCTAGCGGCCTACGAGCAGTACTTC.

This chain's CDR3 is CAISAPRGGAYNSPLHF. CDR3 coding DNA: TGTGCCATCAGTGCACCCCGAGGGGGCGCCTATAATTCACCCCTCCACTTT. The chain couples TRBV10-3 to TRBJ1-6; TRBD1 agrees at 7 bases. Germline V lookup: CDR1 ENHRY, CDR2 SYGVKD. Trimming at V came to 4 bases and at J to 2 bases, leaving 8 bases not matched to a gene. The CDR3 length is 17 residues.

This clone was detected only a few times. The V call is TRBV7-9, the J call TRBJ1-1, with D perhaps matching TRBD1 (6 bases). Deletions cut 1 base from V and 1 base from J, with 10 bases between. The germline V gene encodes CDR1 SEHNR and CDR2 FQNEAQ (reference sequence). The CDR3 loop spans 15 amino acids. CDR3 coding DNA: TGTGCCAGCAGCTTAGTGGCAGGGGCGAACACTGAAGCTTTCTTT. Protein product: CASSLVAGANTEAFF.

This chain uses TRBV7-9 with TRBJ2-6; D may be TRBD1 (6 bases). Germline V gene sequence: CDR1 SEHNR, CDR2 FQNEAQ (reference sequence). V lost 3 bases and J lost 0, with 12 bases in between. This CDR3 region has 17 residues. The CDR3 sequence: CASSLVQGRSGANVLTF. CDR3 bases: TGTGCCAGCAGCTTGGTACAGGGTCGCTCTGGGGCCAACGTCCTGACTTTC. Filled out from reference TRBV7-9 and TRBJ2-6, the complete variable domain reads DTGVSQNPRHKITKRGQNVTFRCDPISEHNRLYWYRQTLGQGPEFLTYFQNEAQLEKSRLLSDRFSAERPKGSFSTLEIQRTEQGDSAMYLCASSLVQGRSGANVLTFGAGSRLTVL.

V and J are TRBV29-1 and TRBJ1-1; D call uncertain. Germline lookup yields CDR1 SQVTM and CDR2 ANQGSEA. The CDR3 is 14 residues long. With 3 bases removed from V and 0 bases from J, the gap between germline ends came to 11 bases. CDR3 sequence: CSVDGPGLNTEAFF. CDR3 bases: TGCAGCGTTGACGGGCCGGGCTTGAACACTGAAGCTTTCTTT.

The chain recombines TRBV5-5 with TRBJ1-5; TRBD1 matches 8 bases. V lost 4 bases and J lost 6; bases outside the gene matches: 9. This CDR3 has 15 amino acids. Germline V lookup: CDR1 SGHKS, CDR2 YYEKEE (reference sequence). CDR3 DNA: TGTGCCAGCAGCAGATGGGAACAGGGGGTTCAGCCCCAGCATTTT. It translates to CASSRWEQGVQPQHF.

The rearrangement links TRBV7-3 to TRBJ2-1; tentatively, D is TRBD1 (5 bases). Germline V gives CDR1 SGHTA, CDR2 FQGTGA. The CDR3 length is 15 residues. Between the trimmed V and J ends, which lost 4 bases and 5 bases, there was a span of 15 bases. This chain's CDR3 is CASSSQGSSDNEQFF. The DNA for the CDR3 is TGTGCCAGCAGCTCCCAGGGTAGTAGTGACAATGAGCAGTTCTTC.

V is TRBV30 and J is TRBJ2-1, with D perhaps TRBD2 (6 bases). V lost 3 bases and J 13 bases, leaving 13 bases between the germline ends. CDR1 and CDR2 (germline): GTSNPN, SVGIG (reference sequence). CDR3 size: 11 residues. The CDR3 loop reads CAWRGLATQFF. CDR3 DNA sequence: TGTGCCTGGAGGGGCCTAGCGACCCAGTTCTTC. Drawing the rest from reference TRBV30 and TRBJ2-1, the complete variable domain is SQTIHQWPATLVQPVGSPLSLECTVEGTSNPNLYWYRQAAGRGLQLLFYSVGIGQISSEVPQNLSASRPQDRQFILSSKKLLLSDSGFYLCAWRGLATQFFGPGTRLTVL.

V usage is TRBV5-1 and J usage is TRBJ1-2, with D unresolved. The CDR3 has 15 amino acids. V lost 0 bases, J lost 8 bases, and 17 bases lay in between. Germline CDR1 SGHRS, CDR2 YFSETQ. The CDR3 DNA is TGCGCCAGCAGCTTGGCGGCAGGTCTGCCGGGAGGCTACACCTTC. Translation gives CASSLAAGLPGGYTF.

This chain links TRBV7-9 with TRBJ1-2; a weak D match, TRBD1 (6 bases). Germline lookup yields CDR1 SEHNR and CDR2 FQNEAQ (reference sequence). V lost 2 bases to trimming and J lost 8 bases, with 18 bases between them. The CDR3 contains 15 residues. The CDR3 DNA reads TGTGCCAGCAGCTTATTACCCAGGGGCCTTGGGGGCTACACCTTC. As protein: CASSLLPRGLGGYTF.

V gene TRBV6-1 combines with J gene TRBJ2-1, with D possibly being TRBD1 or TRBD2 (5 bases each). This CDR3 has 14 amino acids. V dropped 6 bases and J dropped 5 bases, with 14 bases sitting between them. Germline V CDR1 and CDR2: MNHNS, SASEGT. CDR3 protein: CASSSSGTHNEQFF. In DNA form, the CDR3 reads TGTGCCAGCAGCTCCTCAGGGACCCACAATGAGCAGTTCTTC.

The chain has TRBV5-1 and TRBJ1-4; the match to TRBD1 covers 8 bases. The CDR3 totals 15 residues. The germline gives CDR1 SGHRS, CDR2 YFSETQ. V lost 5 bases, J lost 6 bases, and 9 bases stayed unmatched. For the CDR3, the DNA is TGCGCCAGCAGATCCTCGGGACAGGTCGATGAAAAACTGTTTTTT. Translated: CASRSSGQVDEKLFF.

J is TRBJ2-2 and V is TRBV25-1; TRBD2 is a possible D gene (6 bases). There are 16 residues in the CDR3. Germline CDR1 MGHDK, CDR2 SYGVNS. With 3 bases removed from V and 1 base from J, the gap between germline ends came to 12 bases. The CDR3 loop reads CASSDSGRGNTGELFF. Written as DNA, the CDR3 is TGTGCCAGCAGTGACTCGGGGCGGGGGAACACCGGGGAGCTGTTTTTT.

The CDR3: CASSNRLAGIVDEQFF. DNA for the CDR3: TGTGCCAGCAGCAACAGACTAGCGGGAATCGTGGATGAGCAGTTCTTC. This chain uses TRBV7-9 with TRBJ2-1; 11 bases agree with TRBD2. Germline lookup yields CDR1 SEHNR and CDR2 FQNEAQ (reference sequence). This CDR3 region has 16 residues. With 5 bases clipped from V and 8 bases from J, the junction kept 11 bases outside the gene matches.

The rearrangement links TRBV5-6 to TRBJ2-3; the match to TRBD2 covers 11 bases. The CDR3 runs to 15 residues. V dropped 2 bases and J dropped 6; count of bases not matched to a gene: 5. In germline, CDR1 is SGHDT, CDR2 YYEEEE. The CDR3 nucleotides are TGTGCCAGCAGCTTTTTAGCGGGAGGGTCGGATACGCAGTATTTT. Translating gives CASSFLAGGSDTQYF.

The CDR3: CASSYPGYPEAFF. For the CDR3, the DNA is TGTGCCAGCAGCTACCCGGGGTATCCCGAAGCTTTCTTT. The chain recombines TRBV27 with TRBJ1-1; D gene unclear. Germline CDR1 and CDR2: MNHEY and SMNVEV (reference sequence). The V gene lost 6 bases and the J gene lost 8 bases, with 16 bases spanning the gap. There are 13 residues in the CDR3.

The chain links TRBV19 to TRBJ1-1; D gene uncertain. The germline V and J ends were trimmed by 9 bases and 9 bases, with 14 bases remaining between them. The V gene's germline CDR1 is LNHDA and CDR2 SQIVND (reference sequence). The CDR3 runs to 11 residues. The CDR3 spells CASLVGKQAFF. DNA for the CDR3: TGTGCCAGCCTAGTTGGAAAACAAGCTTTCTTT.